A selection of T cell receptor beta chains follows, all from one sample in a study of CD8 T cells in Susac syndrome. TCRdb reprocessed the immunoSEQ multiplex PCR reads via MiXCR and lists one record per CDR3 protein. This sample has 150,000 to 200,000 distinct CDR3 sequences, with 94% found just once. Sequenced material: CD4+ T cells from PBMCs. The source is a human donor with Susac syndrome. Each CDR3 is given with its conserved first and last residue. A D gene is named only where the DNA matches it firmly. Not all rows give a size; the values are once, few, many and, for expanded clones, a class.

j_call v_call clone_size d_call cdr3_nt cdr3_aa
TRBJ1-6 TRBV7-2 - - TGTGCCAGCAGCCCCCCCCGGGGAGATAATTCACCCCTCCACTTT CASSPPRGDNSPLHF
TRBJ1-1 TRBV7-2 - - TGTGCCAGCAGCCGAGATTGGGGCCGGACTGAAGCTTTCTTT CASSRDWGRTEAFF
TRBJ2-6 TRBV14 - - TGTGCCAGCAGCCTCCTCGGGACTGGGGCCAACGTCCTGACTTTC CASSLLGTGANVLTF
TRBJ1-2 TRBV6-1 - - TGTGCCAGCAGTGAAGTTGGCAGCATGTATGGCTACACCTTC CASSEVGSMYGYTF
TRBJ2-1 TRBV12-5 - TRBD2 TGTGCTAGTGGTTGGGGACTAGCGGGTTCTTACAATGAGCAGTTCTTC CASGWGLAGSYNEQFF
TRBJ1-2 TRBV29-1 once TRBD1 TGCAGCGTTGTCGTTCAGAGACAGGGGGCGGGTGGCTACACCTTC CSVVVQRQGAGGYTF
TRBJ2-5 TRBV20-1 - - TGCAGTGCTAGGGAACAGATCCAAGAGACCCAGTACTTC CSAREQIQETQYF
TRBJ1-1 TRBV19 - TRBD1 TGTGCCAGTAGGACCGGGACAGCCAACGAAGCTTTCTTT CASRTGTANEAFF
TRBJ1-2 TRBV3-1 - - TGTGCCAGCAGTCAAGGACAGTTGATCTATGGCTACACCTTC CASSQGQLIYGYTF
TRBJ1-3 TRBV12-3/TRBV12-4 - - TGTGCCAGCAGTTTAATCATGGGGACTGGAAACACCATATATTTT CASSLIMGTGNTIYF
TRBJ2-5 TRBV7-9 - - TGTGCCAGCAGCCCCCTGTCGACAGGAGAGACCCAGTACTTC CASSPLSTGETQYF
TRBJ2-1 TRBV24-1 - - TGTGCCACCAGTGATACCTCGGGGGCCGATGAGCAGTTCTTC CATSDTSGADEQFF
TRBJ2-3 TRBV24-1 - - TGTGCCACCAGTGCCACAGGGATGACGCAGTATTTT CATSATGMTQYF
TRBJ2-2 TRBV4-1 - TRBD1 TGCGCCAGCAGCCCCTGGACAGGGCCTAAGGGGGACACCGGGGAGCTGTTTTTT CASSPWTGPKGDTGELFF
TRBJ1-4 TRBV9 - - TGTGCCAGCAGCGCACAGGCAACTAATGAAAAACTGTTTTTT CASSAQATNEKLFF
TRBJ2-3 TRBV6-5 - - TGTGCCAGCAGACTACAGGCAGGCACAGATACGCAGTATTTT CASRLQAGTDTQYF
TRBJ2-7 TRBV24-1 - TRBD1 TGTGCCACCAGTGACCCACCAGGGGGCAGGCAGTACTTC CATSDPPGGRQYF
TRBJ2-1 TRBV20-1 - TRBD1 TGCAGTGCTGAGGGACAGATCTACAATGAGCAGTTCTTC CSAEGQIYNEQFF
TRBJ2-3 TRBV4-3 - - TGCGCCAGCAGCCACCAGGGCTCAGCGACAGATACGCAGTATTTT CASSHQGSATDTQYF
TRBJ2-2 TRBV3-1 - - TGTGCCAGCAGCCAAGATCCAGAGAACACCGGGGAGCTGTTTTTT CASSQDPENTGELFF
TRBJ2-5 TRBV5-1 - TRBD1 TGCGCCAGCCTCGGACAGGGCCAAGAGACCCAGTACTTC CASLGQGQETQYF
TRBJ1-2 TRBV20-1 once - TGCAGTTACGCACAGGAGGGCTATGGCTACACCTTC CSYAQEGYGYTF
TRBJ1-5 TRBV19 - - TGTGCCAGTAGCTGGGCAGGAGGTCAGCCCCAGCATTTT CASSWAGGQPQHF
TRBJ1-1 TRBV11-2 - - TGTGCCAGCAGTCGACAGGTTGAAGCTTTCTTT CASSRQVEAFF
TRBJ2-5 TRBV4-1 - TRBD2 TGCGCCAGCAGCCAATGGAATAGCGGGGGAGAGACCCAGTACTTC CASSQWNSGGETQYF
TRBJ1-2 TRBV18 - TRBD1 TGTGCCAGCTCACCACCGCGGCCAGGGGGCTCCAAACTATATGGCTACACCTTC CASSPPRPGGSKLYGYTF
TRBJ1-6 TRBV19 - TRBD1 TGTGCCAGTAGTTCTCGGACAGGGGCGGATTCACCCCTCCACTTT CASSSRTGADSPLHF
TRBJ1-1 TRBV20-1 once TRBD1 TGCAGTGCCTTCTACGGGACAGGGGGTGACACTGAAGCTTTCTTT CSAFYGTGGDTEAFF
TRBJ2-3 TRBV18 - - TGTGCCAGCTCACAACTCGCCGGACGTGAGAGCACAGATACGCAGTATTTT CASSQLAGRESTDTQYF
TRBJ2-5 TRBV9 - TRBD1 TGTGCCAGCAGCGTAAGGGACAGTTTACAAGAGACCCAGTACTTC CASSVRDSLQETQYF
TRBJ2-1 TRBV5-6 - - TGTGCCAGCAGCCCATTGGGGCAGGCTTCCTACAATGAGCAGTTCTTC CASSPLGQASYNEQFF
TRBJ1-2 TRBV20-1 - TRBD1 TGCAGTGCCGCTCCGAGACAGGGAGGCTACACCTTC CSAAPRQGGYTF
TRBJ2-3 TRBV5-4 - - TGTGCCAGCAGCCTCCCCAGCGCAGATACGCAGTATTTT CASSLPSADTQYF
TRBJ1-1 TRBV7-2 - TRBD1 TGTGCCAGCAGCTTAAACCCACCGGGACAGGGTAACACTGAAGCTTTCTTT CASSLNPPGQGNTEAFF
TRBJ2-2 TRBV20-1 - - TGCAGTGCTATGGTGACAGCGAGCACCGGGGAGCTGTTTTTT CSAMVTASTGELFF
TRBJ2-7 TRBV20-1 once TRBD1 TGCAGCGGTGAGGGGGCTATTAGAGACGAGCAGTACTTC CSGEGAIRDEQYF
TRBJ2-1 TRBV9 - - TGTGCCAGCACCCCGGGGTCCAGCTCCTACAATGAGCAGTTCTTC CASTPGSSSYNEQFF
TRBJ2-3 TRBV7-6 - TRBD2 TGTGCCAGCAGTTCAGCGGGGGGCCGTTCGGATACGCAGTATTTT CASSSAGGRSDTQYF
TRBJ2-5 TRBV6-2/TRBV6-3 once TRBD2 TGTGCCAGCAGTTACTGGAGCGGGGGGGCCGGGGAGACCCAGTACTTC CASSYWSGGAGETQYF
TRBJ1-2 TRBV20-1 - - TGCAGTGCTAGAGATCGGGGCGGATCCTATGGCTACACCTTC CSARDRGGSYGYTF
TRBJ2-2 TRBV2 - - TGTGCCAGCAGTGCACGAGTCTACACCGGGGAGCTGTTTTTT CASSARVYTGELFF
TRBJ2-5 TRBV4-2 once TRBD2 TGTGCCAGCAGCCAAGTAGGGCGGGGGGGCGAAGAGACCCAGTACTTC CASSQVGRGGEETQYF
TRBJ2-7 TRBV7-9 - TRBD1 TGTGCCAGCAGCCAGGGGACAGCCGACTACGAGCAGTACTTC CASSQGTADYEQYF
TRBJ2-1 TRBV7-9 - TRBD1 TGTGCCAGCAGCCCATCGGGACAGGGGAACAATGAGCAGTTCTTC CASSPSGQGNNEQFF
TRBJ2-3 TRBV3-1 - - TGTGCCAGCAGCCCTAACGCCGGGACAACGCAGTATTTT CASSPNAGTTQYF